The next 19 T cell receptor beta chains were all read from a single sample in a study of CD8 T cells in Susac syndrome. An amount of RNA that ranged from about 0.45 to 1 ug was reverse transcribed with random hexamers. From the immunoSEQ multiplex PCR reads, TCRdb called clonotypes with MiXCR, one entry per CDR3 protein. The table records about 100,000 distinct CDR3 sequences, 95% of them present only once. The specimen sequenced was CD8+ T cells from PBMCs. The receptor source for this set is a human donor with Susac syndrome.

This clonotype showed up just once. The gene calls are TRBV29-1 and TRBJ2-1; no clear D gene. This CDR3 contains 12 residues. Per the germline V gene, CDR1 is SQVTM and CDR2 is ANQGSEA. V lost 3 bases and J 7 bases, leaving 10 bases between the germline ends. CDR3: CSVDSQKNEQFF. CDR3 nucleotide sequence: TGCAGCGTTGACAGTCAGAAGAATGAGCAGTTCTTC.

The chain carries TRBV4-1 and TRBJ2-5; D uncertain. Per the germline V gene, CDR1 is MGHRA and CDR2 is YSYEKL. V was cut by 1 base and J by 5 bases, with 11 bases left in between. The CDR3 extends over 14 amino acids. CDR3 coding DNA: TGCGCCAGCAGCCAAGTCGTGGGTACGGAGACCCAGTACTTC. Protein product: CASSQVVGTETQYF.

This chain links TRBV5-1 with TRBJ1-6, with D tentatively TRBD1 (5 bases). Trimming removed 1 base at V and 9 bases at J, with 11 bases between. The CDR3 spans 14 residues. Germline lookup yields CDR1 SGHRS and CDR2 YFSETQ. CDR3 sequence reads: CASSLMGVGSPLHF. The CDR3 region has the DNA TGCGCCAGCAGCTTGATGGGGGTAGGTTCACCCCTCCACTTT.

V usage is TRBV11-2 and J usage is TRBJ2-6; D perhaps matches TRBD1 (6 bases). CDR1 is SGHAT, CDR2 FQNNGV, per germline. Trimming pared 5 bases from V and 4 bases from J, leaving 15 bases between. The CDR3 runs 16 residues. The CDR3 coding sequence is TGTGCCAGCAGCGCGAGCAGGGGTTCCGGGGCCAACGTCCTGACTTTC. This encodes CASSASRGSGANVLTF.

The rearrangement uses TRBV3-1 and TRBJ2-1; D not certain. V lost 0 bases to trimming and J lost 3 bases, with 9 bases between them. CDR1 is LGHDT, CDR2 YNNKEL, per germline (reference sequence). The CDR3 runs to 15 residues. CDR3: CASSQELDLYNEQFF. The CDR3 coding sequence is TGTGCCAGCAGCCAAGAATTGGACCTCTACAATGAGCAGTTCTTC.

The J gene is TRBJ2-1, the V gene TRBV4-1; D is unclear. The length of the CDR3 is 14 residues. Germline loops: CDR1 MGHRA, CDR2 YSYEKL. The V end was cut by 2 bases, the J end by 8 bases, with 13 bases between. CDR3 bases: TGCGCCAGCAGCCAAAATCAAGTCGTAGATGAGCAGTTCTTC. It translates to CASSQNQVVDEQFF.

This sequence joins TRBV25-1 and TRBJ1-1; a possible D gene is TRBD1 (5 bases). The V gene's germline CDR1 is MGHDK and CDR2 SYGVNS. The CDR3 has 11 residues. Between the trimmed V and J ends, which lost 6 bases and 6 bases, there was a span of 8 bases. CDR3 in amino acids: CASRQGAEAFF. The CDR3 DNA reads as TGTGCCAGCAGGCAGGGCGCTGAAGCTTTCTTT.

The rearrangement joins TRBV3-1 to TRBJ1-5; 11 bases agree with TRBD1. V shed 5 bases, J shed 5 bases, and the junction held 2 bases outside the gene matches. Germline CDR1 reads LGHDT; CDR2 reads YNNKEL (reference sequence). The length of the CDR3 is 14 residues. In nucleotides, the CDR3 is TGTGCCAGCAGCTTGGGACAGGGGGATCAGCCCCAGCATTTT. This encodes CASSLGQGDQPQHF.

The chain employs TRBV5-1 and TRBJ1-5, with a weak D call TRBD1 (5 bases). This CDR3 region has 14 residues. V lost 4 bases, J lost 4 bases, and 12 bases lay in between. Germline V gene data show CDR1 as SGHRS and CDR2 as YFSETQ. CDR3 loop: CASSPDSLNQPQHF. The CDR3 DNA reads TGCGCCAGCAGCCCAGACAGTCTTAATCAGCCCCAGCATTTT.

The CDR3 DNA sequence: TGTGCCAGCACCCACGACGGGGGAACCGGGGAGCTGTTTTTT. Translating it yields CASTHDGGTGELFF. The chain employs TRBV5-4 and TRBJ2-2, with a possible D match to TRBD2 (6 bases). The CDR3 runs 14 residues. Germline V gene lookup returns CDR1 SGHNT and CDR2 YYREEE (reference sequence). The V end was cut by 6 bases, the J end by 5 bases, with 14 bases between.

V gene TRBV15 combines with J gene TRBJ2-3, with unresolved D. Germline V gives CDR1 LNHNV, CDR2 YYDKDF (reference sequence). V was shortened by 3 bases and J by 7 bases, with 5 bases between the two germline ends. The CDR3 contains 11 residues. The chain's CDR3 is CATSRGHTQYF. The CDR3 DNA reads as TGTGCCACCAGCAGGGGCCATACGCAGTATTTT.

The V call is TRBV7-6, the J call TRBJ2-3; the D is unclear. This CDR3 comprises 17 residues. Trimming stripped 2 bases from V and 0 bases from J, with 15 bases between. Germline values: CDR1 SGHVS, CDR2 FNYEAQ. The CDR3 DNA sequence: TGTGCCAGCAGCTTACGGTCGCAGCAACTTAGCACAGATACGCAGTATTTT. This gives the protein CASSLRSQQLSTDTQYF.

The J gene is TRBJ2-1, the V gene TRBV24-1; D is possibly TRBD2 (6 bases). CDR3 length: 13 amino acids. V was trimmed by 0 bases and J by 7 bases, leaving 6 bases between them. Germline V CDR1 and CDR2: KGHDR, SFDVKD. In nucleotides, the CDR3 is TGTGCCACCAGTGATTTGGGGGGGAATGAGCAGTTCTTC. Its translation is CATSDLGGNEQFF.

The chain carries TRBV29-1 and TRBJ1-2; no firm D call. Germline V lookup: CDR1 SQVTM, CDR2 ANQGSEA. The CDR3 runs to 11 residues. The V and J ends lost 3 bases and 6 bases respectively, with 8 bases between them. In DNA form, the CDR3 reads TGCAGCGTTGATTTTCGGGATGGCTACACCTTC. Residues: CSVDFRDGYTF.

The chain employs TRBV20-1 and TRBJ2-7; D not resolved. Trimming stripped 8 bases from V and 1 base from J, with 15 bases between. In germline, CDR1 is DFQATT, CDR2 SNEGSKA (reference sequence). The CDR3 is 13 amino acids. CDR3 DNA sequence: TGCAGTTTCCCGGGCCGAACGTCCTACGAGCAGTACTTC. This encodes CSFPGRTSYEQYF.

J is TRBJ2-7 and V is TRBV7-6; D gene unclear. CDR3 length equals 12 residues. CDR1 SGHVS and CDR2 FNYEAQ come from the germline V gene. V was pared by 3 bases and J by 7 bases, with 10 bases between. CDR3 coding DNA: TGTGCCAGCAGCTTTAAGAAGAGTGAGCAGTACTTC. It encodes CASSFKKSEQYF. Full variable domain (outside the CDR3, taken from reference TRBV7-6 and TRBJ2-7): GAGVSQSPRYKVTKRGQDVALRCDPISGHVSLYWYRQALGQGPEFLTYFNYEAQQDKSGLPNDRFSAERPEGSISTLTIQRTEQRDSAMYRCASSFKKSEQYFGPGTRLTVT.

This sequence joins TRBV13 and TRBJ2-7; 8 bases are shared with TRBD1. The trim removed 5 bases at V and 0 bases at J, leaving 6 bases unmatched. Germline lookup yields CDR1 PRHDT and CDR2 FYEKMQ (reference sequence). The length of the CDR3 is 15 residues. CDR3 sequence reads: CASSPRDRSSYEQYF. CDR3 nucleotides: TGTGCCAGCAGCCCCCGGGACAGGAGCTCCTACGAGCAGTACTTC.

The V and J genes are TRBV15 and TRBJ2-5, with D tentatively TRBD1 or TRBD2 (5 bases each). Germline V gene data show CDR1 as LNHNV and CDR2 as YYDKDF (reference sequence). The CDR3 has 18 amino acids. Trimming took off 0 bases at V and 2 bases at J, with 19 bases between the two ends. CDR3 in amino acids: CATSRDRLRGWFQETQYF. The DNA of the CDR3 is TGTGCCACCAGCAGAGATCGATTGAGGGGTTGGTTTCAAGAGACCCAGTACTTC.

This chain joins TRBV29-1 and TRBJ2-1; D is perhaps TRBD1 (5 bases). Germline CDR1 and CDR2: SQVTM and ANQGSEA. The CDR3 is 13 amino acids. V was shortened by 5 bases and J by 5 bases, with 13 bases between the two germline ends. The CDR3 is CSVKGLNDNEQFF. CDR3 coding DNA: TGCAGCGTTAAGGGGTTAAACGACAATGAGCAGTTCTTC.